The 21 T cell receptor beta chains below all came from one sample that was sequenced in a study of cytomegalovirus exposure and HLA in healthy donors. Primers: 60 Vbeta forward and 13 Jbeta reverse. Some clones are missing from TCRdb's copy, which holds only in-frame ones; the method was immunoSEQ multiplex PCR. The sample yields some 180,000 clones, 75% to 85% seen once. The sample comprised PBMCs. The receptor source for this set is a woman aged 55-70 years in good health and CMV-seropositive.

This clone was counted a single time. The CDR3 protein is CASSLGQGNTGELFF. The CDR3 DNA follows: TGTGCCAGCAGCTTGGGGCAGGGGAACACCGGGGAGCTGTTTTTT. The chain recombines TRBV5-4 with TRBJ2-2, with D possibly being TRBD1 (5 bases). Trimming removed 0 bases at V and 1 base at J, with 7 bases between. This CDR3 comprises 15 residues. In germline, CDR1 is SGHNT, CDR2 YYREEE (reference sequence).

This clone appeared a single time. This rearrangement joins TRBV10-3 to TRBJ1-2, with a possible D match to TRBD1 (5 bases). The germline V and J ends were trimmed by 5 bases and 4 bases, with 14 bases remaining between them. The CDR3 runs to 14 residues. Looked up from germline, CDR1 is ENHRY and CDR2 is SYGVKD. This chain's CDR3 is CAISRGGIGYGYTF. The CDR3, as DNA: TGTGCCATCAGTCGCGGGGGGATTGGCTATGGCTACACCTTC.

This clone occurred once. The rearrangement joins TRBV19 to TRBJ2-2; 8 bases align to TRBD2. The length of the CDR3 is 16 residues. Germline CDR1 and CDR2: LNHDA and SQIVND (reference sequence). The J segment lost 5 bases and the V segment lost 6 bases, leaving 11 bases of the junction unmatched. The CDR3 reads CASRLQGTSFTGELFF. The CDR3 DNA sequence: TGTGCCAGTAGACTTCAAGGGACTAGTTTTACCGGGGAGCTGTTTTTT.

This sequence joins TRBV28 and TRBJ1-2, with 10 bases fitting TRBD1. The CDR3 loop spans 13 amino acids. Germline V lookup: CDR1 MDHEN, CDR2 SYDVKM. With V trimmed by 10 bases and J by 4 bases, 6 bases remained unmatched. The DNA for the CDR3 is TGTGCCACCTCCGGGACAGGGGCCTATGGCTACACCTTC. This gives the protein CATSGTGAYGYTF.

Points on this clone: Lacking the conserved final phenylalanine or tryptophan, this CDR3 likely reflects a read error. V usage is TRBV10-3 and J usage is TRBJ2-7; 8 bases map to TRBD2. The germline V gene has CDR1 ENHRY and CDR2 SYGVKD. The CDR3 is made up of 16 amino acids. The ends lost 0 bases at V and 2 bases at J; junction bases unmatched: 6. The CDR3 DNA reads as TGTGCCATCAGTGAGTCTAAAACTAGCGGAGCCTACGAGCAGTACCTC. Its translation: CAISESKTSGAYEQYL.

The rearrangement joins TRBV28 to TRBJ1-1; possibly TRBD1 for D (5 bases). Trimming stripped 5 bases from V and 1 base from J, with 5 bases between. The CDR3 has 12 amino acids. The germline V gene encodes CDR1 MDHEN and CDR2 SYDVKM. Here the CDR3 reads CASSRGNTEAFF. The CDR3 coding sequence is TGTGCCAGCAGTAGGGGGAACACTGAAGCTTTCTTT.

The V call is TRBV7-2, the J call TRBJ2-7; 8 bases line up with TRBD2. After removal of 4 bases from V and 3 bases from J, the junction contained 8 bases not matched to a gene. Germline V gene sequence: CDR1 SGHTA, CDR2 FQGNSA. The CDR3 totals 15 residues. The chain's CDR3 is CASSYGSGGDYEQYF. The CDR3 DNA is TGTGCCAGCAGCTATGGCTCCGGGGGGGACTACGAGCAGTACTTC.

The rearrangement joins TRBV27 to TRBJ1-5; perhaps TRBD1 as D (6 bases). CDR1 is MNHEY and CDR2 is SMNVEV in the germline V gene (reference sequence). The CDR3 is 14 amino acids. V lost 6 bases, J lost 5 bases, and 14 bases lay in between. The DNA of the CDR3 is TGTGCCAGCAGGCTTGCAGGGACACATCAGCCCCAGCATTTT. Translating it yields CASRLAGTHQPQHF.

This clone has only a few counts. This sequence joins TRBV19 and TRBJ2-2; possibly TRBD1 for D (6 bases). CDR1 and CDR2 (germline): LNHDA, SQIVND (reference sequence). V was pared by 6 bases and J by 1 base, with 15 bases between. This CDR3 comprises 16 residues. In DNA form, the CDR3 reads TGTGCCAGTAGCCCCTTCCGGACAGAGAACACCGGGGAGCTGTTTTTT. Amino acid sequence: CASSPFRTENTGELFF. Looking up the rest from reference TRBV19 and TRBJ2-2 gives the full variable domain: DGGITQSPKYLFRKEGQNVTLSCEQNLNHDAMYWYRQDPGQGLRLIYYSQIVNDFQKGDIAEGYSVSREKKESFPLTVTSAQKNPTAFYLCASSPFRTENTGELFFGEGSRLTVL.

The J gene is TRBJ1-5, the V gene TRBV30, with D perhaps matching TRBD1 (5 bases). This CDR3 is 17 amino acids long. Per germline, CDR1 GTSNPN and CDR2 SVGIG (reference sequence). The V end lost 0 bases, the J end lost 5 bases, and 20 bases lay between the germline ends. CDR3 loop: CAWSVPLGQGRYQPQHF. The CDR3 region has the DNA TGTGCCTGGAGTGTACCGTTGGGGCAGGGAAGGTATCAGCCCCAGCATTTT.

The chain uses TRBV18 and TRBJ2-1; D unresolved. V was shortened by 4 bases and J by 6 bases, with 10 bases between the two germline ends. Germline V gene sequence: CDR1 KGHSH, CDR2 LQKENI. This CDR3 has 13 amino acids. The DNA for the CDR3 is TGTGCCAGCTCACAAAAAAATCTCAATGAGCAGTTCTTC. This encodes CASSQKNLNEQFF.

The gene calls are TRBV5-1 and TRBJ2-5; 8 nucleotides agree with TRBD2. TRBJ2-7 matches the DNA end more closely, so the J call is doubtful. The CDR3 loop spans 15 amino acids. Germline CDR1 reads SGHRS; CDR2 reads YFSETQ. The CDR3 region has the DNA TGCGCCAGCAGCTTGTGGGTAGCGGGACCATACGAGCAGTACTTC. It translates to CASSLWVAGPYEQYF.

The chain employs TRBV2 and TRBJ2-7; 9 positions agree with TRBD2. CDR3 length equals 15 residues. Germline CDR1 is SNHLY and CDR2 is FYNNEI. V trimming: 6 bases; J trimming: 4 bases; junction bases outside the gene matches: 10. The CDR3 DNA reads TGTGCCAGCAGCGCCCCGGAGAGCGGGAGGTACGAGCAGTACTTC. This codes for CASSAPESGRYEQYF.

The J gene is TRBJ2-5, the V gene TRBV7-2, with a tentative D call TRBD1 (6 bases). CDR1 is SGHTA and CDR2 is FQGNSA in the germline V gene. The CDR3 totals 14 residues. The V gene lost 4 bases and the J gene lost 3 bases, with 12 bases spanning the gap. CDR3 amino acids: CASSSKGDKETQYF. In DNA, the CDR3 is TGTGCCAGCAGCTCCAAGGGGGACAAAGAGACCCAGTACTTC.

The V call is TRBV27, the J call TRBJ1-4, with a weak D call TRBD1 (5 bases). Germline CDR1 is MNHEY and CDR2 is SMNVEV (reference sequence). Trimming pared 4 bases from V and 5 bases from J, leaving 14 bases between. CDR3 length: 15 amino acids. Here the CDR3 reads CASSSGDLRNEKLFF. The CDR3 DNA reads as TGTGCCAGCAGTTCGGGGGACCTAAGGAATGAAAAACTGTTTTTT.

This clone was detected only a few times. The rearrangement uses TRBV5-4 and TRBJ1-6; 7 bases match TRBD1. This CDR3 has 14 amino acids. With 4 bases clipped from V and 7 bases from J, the junction kept 5 bases outside the gene matches. Per germline, CDR1 SGHNT and CDR2 YYREEE (reference sequence). The CDR3 sequence: CASSAGQANSPLHF. The CDR3, as DNA: TGTGCCAGCAGCGCCGGACAGGCAAATTCACCCCTCCACTTT.

The rearrangement uses TRBV5-1 and TRBJ2-3, with 8 nucleotides matching TRBD1. After removal of 3 bases from V and 3 bases from J, the junction contained 3 bases not matched to a gene. CDR3 length equals 14 residues. Germline loops: CDR1 SGHRS, CDR2 YFSETQ. CDR3 amino acids: CASSYGQGTDTQYF. The CDR3 DNA reads TGCGCCAGCAGCTATGGACAGGGAACAGATACGCAGTATTTT.

This clone has more than one count but fewer than ten. The same CDR3 is also encoded by other DNA sequences in this sample. The V and J genes are TRBV5-1 and TRBJ2-3; 11 nucleotides line up with TRBD2. The CDR3 spans 15 residues. Trimming cost V 4 bases and J 1 base; bases outside gene matches: 2. CDR1 and CDR2 from the germline V gene are SGHRS and YFSETQ. CDR3 loop: CASSLLAGGTDTQYF. CDR3 coding DNA: TGCGCCAGCAGCCTACTAGCGGGGGGCACAGATACGCAGTATTTT.

The rearrangement links TRBV6-1 to TRBJ2-7, with 7 bases matching TRBD1. Trimming removed 7 bases from V and 6 bases from J; junction bases left unmatched: 12. There are 14 residues in the CDR3. Germline V lookup: CDR1 MNHNS, CDR2 SASEGT. For the CDR3, the DNA is TGTGCCAGCAACCCTCCGGGACAGATCAGCGAGCAGTACTTC. This translates into CASNPPGQISEQYF.

The rearrangement links TRBV2 to TRBJ2-7; 10 bases line up with TRBD1. The CDR3 is made up of 15 amino acids. The germline V gene encodes CDR1 SNHLY and CDR2 FYNNEI. After removal of 8 bases from V and 0 bases from J, the junction contained 7 bases not matched to a gene. For the CDR3, the DNA is TGTGCCAGCGGGCCCCGGACAGGGGGCTCCTACGAGCAGTACTTC. It codes for CASGPRTGGSYEQYF.

The chain has TRBV5-1 and TRBJ2-5; weak D call: TRBD1 (5 bases). The DNA end lines up better with TRBJ2-7; the J call may be wrong. The CDR3 sequence is 14 residues long. Germline CDR1 is SGHRS and CDR2 is YFSETQ. Here the CDR3 DNA reads TGCGCCAGCAGCTTGGGACAGAGCTCCTACGAGCAGTACTTC. This translates into CASSLGQSSYEQYF.